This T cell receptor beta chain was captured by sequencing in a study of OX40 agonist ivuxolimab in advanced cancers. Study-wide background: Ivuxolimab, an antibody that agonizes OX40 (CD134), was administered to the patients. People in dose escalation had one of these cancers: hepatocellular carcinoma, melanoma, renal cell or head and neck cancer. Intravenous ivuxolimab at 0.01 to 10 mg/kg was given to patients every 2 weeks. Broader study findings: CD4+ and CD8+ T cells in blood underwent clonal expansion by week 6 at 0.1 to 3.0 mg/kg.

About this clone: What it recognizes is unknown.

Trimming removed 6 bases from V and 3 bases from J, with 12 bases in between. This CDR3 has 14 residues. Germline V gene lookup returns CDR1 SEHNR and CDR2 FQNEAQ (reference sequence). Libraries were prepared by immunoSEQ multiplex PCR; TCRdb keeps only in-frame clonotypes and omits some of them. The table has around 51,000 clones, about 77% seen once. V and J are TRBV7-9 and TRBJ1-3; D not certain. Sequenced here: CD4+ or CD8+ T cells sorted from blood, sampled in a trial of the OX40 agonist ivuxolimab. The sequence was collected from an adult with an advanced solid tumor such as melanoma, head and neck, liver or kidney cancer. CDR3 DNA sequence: TGTGCCAGCAGTCGATCCAAGGGTGGAAACACCATATATTTT. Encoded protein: CASSRSKGGNTIYF.